This T cell receptor (beta chain) was profiled in a study of blood T cell repertoires in COVID-19 (TCRdb year 2020). Regarding the study in general: Collaborator samples came from the United States, Italy and Spain and covered acute and convalescent phases of COVID-19. The material from the prospective study consisted of cDNA or gDNA derived from T cells, B-cell-depleted T cells, or PBMCs. The dataset comprised deeply sampled blood TCRbeta repertoires from subjects exposed to, actively infected with, or recovered from COVID-19. The repertoires were released in a freely available public database meant as a resource for research on the immune response to SARS-CoV-2. Samples were obtained from the ongoing ImmuneRACE study (first 160 participants) and from 1,254 subjects provided by 6 global collaborators. The sample metadata nearly always contained a de-identified subject ID, COVID-19 status, age in years and sex. Where available, HLA class I and class II types were taken from metadata supplied by the sample provider and were not determined by assay-based typing.

TCRbeta CDR3 regions were amplified from genomic DNA using the immunoSEQ Assay, a bias-controlled multiplex PCR. From the authors' description of their analysis: Nucleated cell counts per sample were estimated from amplification of reference gene primers within the assay. Sequence reads were collapsed and filtered to measure the absolute abundance of every unique TCRbeta CDR3 rearrangement. For each sample, productive Simpson clonality was calculated as the square root of Simpson's diversity index across productive rearrangements. This immuneACCESS table, as held by TCRdb, lists in-frame sequences with V and J called but not all clones. Of the missing ones, under half trace to an unresolved V gene in checked studies; the others have no known cause. V and J calls and clone size are those listed in that table; D and trimming were worked out from the DNA. This sample lists roughly 180,000 clones; 75% to 85% were detected once. About 7.8% of the sample rests with the top ten.

From a lookup of the germline V gene (reference sequence), CDR1 and CDR2 are SGHNT and YYREEE. The CDR3 has 16 amino acids, counting the end cysteine and phenylalanine. The entry retains the CDR3 DNA only, 48 bases that are in frame from base 1. At one collaborating source in Seattle, patients were enrolled during active infection and were followed longitudinally through the course of disease. Collaborating institutions collected whole blood in K2EDTA tubes following their own protocols. For TCRbeta analysis, collaborator samples were shipped as frozen whole blood, as isolated PBMCs, or as DNA extracted from either sample type. On this clone: It has no known antigen specificity. One end of the junction does not line up with germline, which may come from a read error.

Findings and caveats that apply to the study as a whole: Clinical and demographic metadata were provided uncurated, with the amount varying by source and participant.

Sequencing was performed on peripheral blood. This sequence uses TRBV5-4 and TRBJ2-5; TRBD2 matches 9 bases in the middle. This clonotype originated in a woman aged 55-69 years with COVID-19, enrolled during active disease. The CDR3 is CASSLGLAGLQEAQYF. The DNA sequence is TGTGCCAGCAGCTTGGGGCTAGCGGGGCTACAAGAGGCCCAGTACTTC.